The source of this TCR beta chain is a study of regulatory T cells in long-lasting Graves disease. Time point given: newly diagnosed GD, antithyroid drugs for less than 3 months. The TCR library used RNA extracted from PBMCs. Study-wide results and caveats: Persistent patients shared more public clonotypes (2,741) than newly diagnosed patients (roughly 960).

This clonotype has ten or more counts. Its antigen is not identified. Germline-derived CDR1 and CDR2 are MDHEN and SYDVKM. The CDR3 length is 15 residues. V lost 4 bases and J 7 bases, leaving 16 bases between the germline ends. For TCR beta, libraries came from iRepertoire HTBI primers and Arm-PCR of CDR3 regions. Original processing notes: Overall, samples carried roughly 60 TRBV and 13 to 15 TRBJ segments. TCRdb ran MiXCR on the multiplex PCR reads and lists one entry per CDR3 protein. These V and J calls rely on TCRdb rather than the paper's analysis. The table shows approximately 360,000 distinct CDR3 sequences, with 12% occurring only once. These data were likewise used in another study, on T cells in Graves' hyperthyroidism and ophthalmopathy. That study adds: Patients were aged 18 to 65, had disease duration under 2 months, and had newly diagnosed hyperthyroidism.

The chain employs TRBV28 and TRBJ1-4; perhaps TRBD1 as D (5 bases). This sequence was found in a woman in her late teens or twenties with Graves disease. The input for sequencing was peripheral blood mononuclear cells (PBMCs), taken at new diagnosis, from a patient treated with antithyroid drugs. The DNA of the CDR3 is TGTGCCAGCAGTTCCCCGGGACCTTCGTCTGAAAAACTGTTTTTT. It yields the protein CASSSPGPSSEKLFF.